Here is one TCR beta chain with its context. The data originate from a study of blood T cell repertoires in COVID-19. Study as a whole: Acute and convalescent COVID-19 specimens originated in the United States, Italy and Spain.

Enrollees, 18 to 89 years old, lived in 25 or so US areas. Clones were read by immunoSEQ multiplex PCR, and TCRdb kept only the in-frame ones, dropping some. The profile shows 250,000 to 300,000 clones, 80% to 90% of them singletons. The germline V gene has CDR1 SGHTA and CDR2 FQGNSA. The CDR3 runs 15 residues. Losses at the gene ends were 2 bases for V and 3 bases for J; bases not matched to a gene: 5. The source is a man aged 18 to 30 who had recovered from COVID-19. The sequencing sample was made of PBMCs or T cells enriched from blood (not recorded which). J is TRBJ2-3 and V is TRBV7-2; 7 bases map to TRBD1. In DNA, the CDR3 is TGTGCCAGCAGCTTATCAGTGACAGGGACAGATACGCAGTATTTT. Its protein product is CASSLSVTGTDTQYF.